This T cell receptor (beta chain) stems from a study of Ad26.COV2.S vaccination and SARS-CoV-2 variants. As for the study in general: Of the COV1001 trial arms, the Ad26.COV2.S arm included the donor. Intramuscularly, Ad26.COV2.S was given either once or twice, 56 days apart.

The repertoire was sequenced with immunoSEQ multiplex PCR; TCRdb's copy has only in-frame clones and lacks some. Among 350,000 to 500,000 clones, around 90% were seen once, and the ten largest hold 12%. Germline V gene lookup returns CDR1 KGHDR and CDR2 SFDVKD. The CDR3 contains 15 residues. With V trimmed by 2 bases and J by 1 base, 2 bases remained unmatched. The treatment: roughly 19 received Ad26.COV2.S at low or high dose, single or two shots; 5 received placebo; per-sample allocation not given. Sampling took place 63 days after the first vaccine or placebo injection. The starting material was peripheral blood, obtained in a trial of Ad26.COV2.S vaccine versus placebo. The clonotype comes from a person between 18 and 59 years old who received the Ad26.COV2.S COVID-19 vaccine or a placebo. The rearrangement joins TRBV24-1 to TRBJ1-1; 8 bases line up with TRBD1. CDR3 coding DNA: TGTGCCACCAGTGATTCCCAGGGGGCGAACACTGAAGCTTTCTTT. It yields the protein CATSDSQGANTEAFF.